Shown below are 26 T cell receptor beta chains from a single sample sequenced in a study of T cell repertoires in aging, cancer and after chemotherapy. Peripheral blood genomic DNA, not sorted cells or RNA, was the template. Multiplex touch-down PCR with TRB-A/B primers amplified rearranged V-D-J TRB sequences. TCRdb itself ran the multiplex PCR reads through MiXCR, one entry per CDR3 protein. This table has 10,000 to 15,000 distinct CDR3 sequences, 28% appearing once. Sequencing was carried out using blood. The receptors were gathered from a human donor with a blood cancer.

The rearrangement links TRBV5-1 to TRBJ2-7, with no clear D. Germline CDR1 and CDR2: SGHRS and YFSETQ. The CDR3 has 13 amino acids. V lost 7 bases to trimming and J lost 0 bases, with 11 bases between them. CDR3 in DNA: TGCGCCAGCGCTCAGGAGAGCTCCTACGAGCAGTACTTC. This gives the protein CASAQESSYEQYF.

This clonotype was seen a handful of times. The chain has TRBV5-4 and TRBJ2-1; D assignment may be TRBD1 or TRBD2 (6 bases each). The germline gives CDR1 SGHNT, CDR2 YYREEE (reference sequence). Trimming left V 2 bases short and J 3 bases short, with 9 bases between. The CDR3 has 14 residues. DNA of the CDR3: TGTGCCAGCAGCTTAAGGGGGGTCTACAATGAGCAGTTCTTC. Its protein is CASSLRGVYNEQFF. Full variable domain (missing parts from reference TRBV5-4 and TRBJ2-1): ETGVTQSPTHLIKTRGQQVTLRCSSQSGHNTVSWYQQALGQGPQFIFQYYREEENGRGNFPPRFSGLQFPNYSSELNVNALELDDSALYLCASSLRGVYNEQFFGPGTRLTVL.

This clonotype is categorized as medium-sized. This chain links TRBV19 with TRBJ1-5; 7 nucleotides match TRBD1. This CDR3 comprises 15 residues. From germline, CDR1 is LNHDA and CDR2 SQIVND (reference sequence). Trimming cost V 3 bases and J 4 bases; bases outside gene matches: 6. The CDR3 here is CASSIRDRFNQPQHF. CDR3 in DNA: TGTGCCAGTAGTATTCGGGACAGATTTAATCAGCCCCAGCATTTT.

With regard to this clonotype: A read error may produce the germline difference seen at one junction end. The gene calls are TRBV5-6 and TRBJ2-7, with D perhaps TRBD2 (6 bases). The CDR3 is 14 residues long. Germline CDR1 and CDR2: SGHDT and YYEEEE. CDR3 sequence (DNA): TGCGCCAGCAGCACCCCGGAGGGGCTTAACGAGCAGTACTTC. Amino acids: CASSTPEGLNEQYF. Full variable domain (remainder filled in from reference TRBV5-6 and TRBJ2-7): DAGVTQSPTHLIKTRGQQVTLRCSPKSGHDTVSWYQQALGQGPQFIFQYYEEEERQRGNFPDRFSGHQFPNYSSELNVNALLLGDSALYLCASSTPEGLNEQYFGPGTRLTVT.

The rearrangement joins TRBV10-3 to TRBJ2-3, with 10 bases identical to TRBD1. Germline V gene sequence: CDR1 ENHRY, CDR2 SYGVKD. The CDR3 sequence is 16 residues long. V shed 7 bases, J shed 5 bases, and the junction held 12 bases outside the gene matches. CDR3 sequence: CAIKLGTGDIGDTQYF. The CDR3 region has the DNA TGTGCCATCAAGTTAGGGACAGGGGATATTGGAGATACGCAGTATTTT.

Turning to this clonotype: A much larger clone lies a single base off, so this may be a read error. V gene TRBV11-1 combines with J gene TRBJ1-2, with a weak D call TRBD1 (6 bases). Deletions cut 5 bases from V and 3 bases from J, with 16 bases between. Germline V gene data show CDR1 as SGHAT and CDR2 as FQDESV (reference sequence). This CDR3 region has 15 residues. CDR3 in amino acids: CASSLRGGKDYGYTF. The CDR3 DNA reads TGTGCCAGCAGCCTACGAGGGGGTAAGGACTATGGCTACACCTTC.

By share of the sample, this clonotype is medium-sized. This chain joins TRBV29-1 and TRBJ1-1; no reliable D call. The CDR3 is made up of 11 amino acids. Germline V gene data show CDR1 as SQVTM and CDR2 as ANQGSEA. The ends were cut back, 3 bases at V and 8 bases at J, with 10 bases in the middle. CDR3 loop: CSVEAGREAFF. CDR3 sequence (DNA): TGCAGCGTTGAGGCCGGGAGAGAAGCTTTCTTT.

The rearrangement links TRBV29-1 to TRBJ1-4; 8 bases line up with TRBD1. This CDR3 spans 12 amino acids. The J segment lost 5 bases and the V segment lost 7 bases, leaving 3 bases of the junction unmatched. Germline-derived CDR1 and CDR2 are SQVTM and ANQGSEA. CDR3 amino acids: CSAWTGNEKLFF. DNA of the CDR3: TGCAGCGCATGGACAGGGAATGAAAAACTGTTTTTT.

This rearrangement joins TRBV7-9 to TRBJ2-3; D unclear. The CDR3 runs to 13 residues. V lost 1 base, J lost 6 bases, and 8 bases lay in between. The germline gives CDR1 SEHNR, CDR2 FQNEAQ (reference sequence). In DNA, the CDR3 is TGTGCCAGCAGCTTAGTCTTAATGGATACGCAGTATTTT. Its protein is CASSLVLMDTQYF.

The chain links TRBV6-4 to TRBJ1-4, with TRBD1 identical over 9 bases. V lost 4 bases, J lost 5 bases, and 2 bases stayed unmatched. Germline V gives CDR1 MRHNA, CDR2 SNTAGT. The CDR3 runs to 14 residues. CDR3 protein: CASSVGQGNEKLFF. In DNA form, the CDR3 reads TGTGCCAGCAGTGTTGGACAGGGGAATGAAAAACTGTTTTTT.

The genes are TRBV11-1 and TRBJ2-1; 11 bases align to TRBD2. J gave up 0 bases and V 5 bases, and 12 bases lay outside the gene matches. The CDR3 has 19 residues. Germline V gives CDR1 SGHAT, CDR2 FQDESV (reference sequence). The CDR3 bases are TGTGCCAGCAGCGGCCAACGTAGCGGGAGGGTTAGCTCCTACAATGAGCAGTTCTTC. Its translation: CASSGQRSGRVSSYNEQFF.

V usage is TRBV5-1 and J usage is TRBJ2-7, with D unresolved. Between the trimmed V and J ends, which lost 4 bases and 3 bases, there was a span of 11 bases. Germline CDR1 SGHRS, CDR2 YFSETQ. The CDR3 contains 13 residues. Here the CDR3 DNA reads TGCGCCAGCAGCGACCGCTCGGACTACGAGCAGTACTTC. This gives the protein CASSDRSDYEQYF.

The chain joins TRBV20-1 to TRBJ2-1, with 13 bases identical to TRBD2. This CDR3 has 14 amino acids. J gave up 7 bases and V 5 bases, and 5 bases lay outside the gene matches. In germline, CDR1 is DFQATT, CDR2 SNEGSKA (reference sequence). In DNA form, the CDR3 reads TGCAGTGCTCCGGGACTAGCGGGATGGAATGAGCAGTTCTTC. Its protein is CSAPGLAGWNEQFF.

This clonotype came up a few times. The chain has TRBV6-1 and TRBJ2-4, with a weak D call TRBD1 (6 bases). The V end lost 6 bases, the J end lost 6 bases, and 15 bases lay between the germline ends. This CDR3 comprises 14 residues. The V gene's germline CDR1 is MNHNS and CDR2 SASEGT. The CDR3 coding sequence is TGTGCCAGCAGCGAATGGGAGACAGGAAACATTCAGTACTTC. Translated, it gives CASSEWETGNIQYF.

There are a few counts of this clonotype. This sequence joins TRBV24-1 and TRBJ2-5; 12 bases align to TRBD1. The CDR3 is 16 residues long. The germline V gene has CDR1 KGHDR and CDR2 SFDVKD. V lost 2 bases and J lost 4; bases outside the gene matches: 4. Here the CDR3 reads CATSDYRDRGRETQYF. CDR3 bases: TGTGCCACCAGTGATTACCGGGACAGGGGGCGAGAGACCCAGTACTTC.

The J gene is TRBJ1-1, the V gene TRBV6-1; a possible D gene is TRBD1 (5 bases). The CDR3 consists of 14 residues. Trimming stripped 6 bases from V and 5 bases from J, with 16 bases between. Per the germline V gene, CDR1 is MNHNS and CDR2 is SASEGT. The CDR3 is CASRTLRDGTEAFF. The CDR3 nucleotides read TGTGCCAGCAGGACCCTCAGGGACGGGACTGAAGCTTTCTTT.

In its sample, this clonotype is medium-sized (0.01 to 0.1%). This rearrangement joins TRBV19 to TRBJ1-2, with 10 bases that match TRBD1. With 10 bases clipped from V and 2 bases from J, the junction kept 10 bases outside the gene matches. The CDR3 runs 15 residues. CDR1 is LNHDA, CDR2 SQIVND, per germline (reference sequence). The CDR3 DNA reads as TGTGCCACAGGTGACAGGGGGCGCCTAAACTATGGCTACACCTTC. Amino acid sequence: CATGDRGRLNYGYTF. Looking up the rest from reference TRBV19 and TRBJ1-2 gives the full variable domain: DGGITQSPKYLFRKEGQNVTLSCEQNLNHDAMYWYRQDPGQGLRLIYYSQIVNDFQKGDIAEGYSVSREKKESFPLTVTSAQKNPTAFYLCATGDRGRLNYGYTFGSGTRLTVV.

By share, this clonotype ranks as medium-sized (0.01 to 0.1%). The chain couples TRBV19 to TRBJ2-7, with D perhaps assigned TRBD1 or TRBD2 (5 bases each). The CDR3 has 14 residues. From germline, CDR1 is LNHDA and CDR2 SQIVND (reference sequence). The V end lost 5 bases, the J end lost 6 bases, and 17 bases lay between the germline ends. The CDR3 DNA reads as TGTGCCAGTAGTCGGGGCCTTGGATCTGGCGAGCAGTACTTC. It encodes CASSRGLGSGEQYF.

The chain carries TRBV12-3 or TRBV12-4 and TRBJ2-7; D perhaps matches TRBD1 (5 bases). The CDR3 runs 12 residues. V shed 7 bases and J shed 2 bases, with 9 bases lying between them. The CDR3 region is CASTQGTYEQYF. The CDR3 region has the DNA TGTGCCAGCACTCAGGGCACCTACGAGCAGTACTTC.

This clonotype is labeled medium-sized. The V and J genes are TRBV6-4 and TRBJ2-1; D may be TRBD2 (6 bases). CDR1 MRHNA and CDR2 SNTAGT come from the germline V gene. The CDR3 loop spans 15 amino acids. Between the trimmed V and J ends, which lost 4 bases and 4 bases, there was a span of 14 bases. This CDR3 reads CASSVVGEAYNEQFF. As DNA, the CDR3 is TGTGCCAGCAGTGTGGTCGGGGAGGCTTACAATGAGCAGTTCTTC.

By share of the sample, this clonotype is medium-sized. The chain is built from TRBV19 and TRBJ2-7; D is unclear. This CDR3 contains 11 residues. From germline, CDR1 is LNHDA and CDR2 SQIVND (reference sequence). Trimming took 4 bases from V and 3 from J, leaving 4 bases between them. CDR3 in amino acids: CASSTGYEQYF. CDR3 bases: TGTGCCAGTAGTACAGGCTACGAGCAGTACTTC.

Sample share makes this clonotype medium-sized. The chain links TRBV27 to TRBJ1-1; D perhaps matches TRBD1 (6 bases). V lost 6 bases, J lost 0 bases, and 11 bases lay in between. CDR1 is MNHEY and CDR2 is SMNVEV in the germline V gene (reference sequence). There are 14 residues in the CDR3. The CDR3 here is CASRVQGMNTEAFF. The CDR3 region has the DNA TGTGCCAGCAGAGTCCAGGGGATGAACACTGAAGCTTTCTTT.

Regarding this clonotype: A much larger clone lies a single base off, so this may be a read error. The chain joins TRBV18 to TRBJ2-3; possible D gene TRBD1, 6 bases. The last part of the DNA fits TRBJ1-5 better; the J call may be wrong. The CDR3 runs 16 residues. CDR1 KGHSH and CDR2 LQKENI come from the germline V gene. DNA for the CDR3: TGTGCCAGCTCACCCTCCTTGCGGGGGGCCGGGGATACGCAGCATTTT. Its translation is CASSPSLRGAGDTQHF.

This clonotype is categorized as medium-sized. V and J are TRBV6-5 and TRBJ2-3, with 9 bases identical to TRBD2. Germline V CDR1 and CDR2: MNHEY, SVGAGI. The CDR3 is 15 amino acids. V lost 2 bases, J lost 1 base, and 1 base stayed unmatched. CDR3 loop: CASSYVAGGTDTQYF. The CDR3 region has the DNA TGTGCCAGCAGTTACGTAGCGGGAGGCACAGATACGCAGTATTTT.

Within the sample, this clonotype is medium-sized. The rearrangement joins TRBV6-2 or TRBV6-3 to TRBJ2-3; weak D call: TRBD1 (7 bases). With 10 bases removed from V and 9 bases from J, the gap between germline ends came to 20 bases. The germline CDR1 and CDR2 sequences are MNHEY and SVGEGT. The CDR3 is 13 amino acids. The CDR3 DNA is TGTGCCACAGGCGGGTCCTCAGGGGGGACGCAGTATTTT. As protein: CATGGSSGGTQYF.

The J gene is TRBJ2-7, the V gene TRBV6-5, with 14 bases lining up with TRBD2. CDR3 length: 15 amino acids. With V trimmed by 7 bases and J by 3 bases, 5 bases remained unmatched. CDR1 and CDR2 from the germline V gene are MNHEY and SVGAGI. CDR3 nucleotide sequence: TGTGCCAGCACCCCGGGACTAGCGGGAGTCTACGAGCAGTACTTC. Residues: CASTPGLAGVYEQYF.